This TCR beta chain appears in the sequencing data of a study of T cells in Graves' hyperthyroidism and ophthalmopathy. Study overall: Initial diagnosis, before any treatment, was when peripheral blood was collected. Findings and caveats of the study: Model predictions of ophthalmopathy came a median about six months before onset. From stable hyperthyroidism, ophthalmopathy was separated by a 13 V-J model. Most clonotypes expanded in thyroid above 0.001 were likewise present in blood.

V shed 2 bases and J 8 bases; nucleotides not matched to a gene: 8. Germline V gives CDR1 MGHRA, CDR2 YSYEKL. This CDR3 contains 15 residues. There were TCR beta CDR3 regions amplified from RNA transcripts. In the first-round RT-PCR of the TCR CDR3, the HTBI primer set was used. Via MiXCR, TCRdb re-called the multiplex PCR reads, giving one row per CDR3 protein. The table lists 800,000 or so distinct CDR3 sequences, around 39% of them singletons, with approximately 8.7% in the top ten. With regard to this clonotype: The target antigen is unknown.

The rearrangement links TRBV4-1 to TRBJ1-4; TRBD1 matches 7 bases. The TCR comes from a man younger than 35 with Graves' hyperthyroidism. Sequencing was performed on blood. The CDR3 region has the DNA TGCGCCAGCAGCCAAACCGACAGGGTGGCGGAAAAACTGTTTTTT. This gives the protein CASSQTDRVAEKLFF.